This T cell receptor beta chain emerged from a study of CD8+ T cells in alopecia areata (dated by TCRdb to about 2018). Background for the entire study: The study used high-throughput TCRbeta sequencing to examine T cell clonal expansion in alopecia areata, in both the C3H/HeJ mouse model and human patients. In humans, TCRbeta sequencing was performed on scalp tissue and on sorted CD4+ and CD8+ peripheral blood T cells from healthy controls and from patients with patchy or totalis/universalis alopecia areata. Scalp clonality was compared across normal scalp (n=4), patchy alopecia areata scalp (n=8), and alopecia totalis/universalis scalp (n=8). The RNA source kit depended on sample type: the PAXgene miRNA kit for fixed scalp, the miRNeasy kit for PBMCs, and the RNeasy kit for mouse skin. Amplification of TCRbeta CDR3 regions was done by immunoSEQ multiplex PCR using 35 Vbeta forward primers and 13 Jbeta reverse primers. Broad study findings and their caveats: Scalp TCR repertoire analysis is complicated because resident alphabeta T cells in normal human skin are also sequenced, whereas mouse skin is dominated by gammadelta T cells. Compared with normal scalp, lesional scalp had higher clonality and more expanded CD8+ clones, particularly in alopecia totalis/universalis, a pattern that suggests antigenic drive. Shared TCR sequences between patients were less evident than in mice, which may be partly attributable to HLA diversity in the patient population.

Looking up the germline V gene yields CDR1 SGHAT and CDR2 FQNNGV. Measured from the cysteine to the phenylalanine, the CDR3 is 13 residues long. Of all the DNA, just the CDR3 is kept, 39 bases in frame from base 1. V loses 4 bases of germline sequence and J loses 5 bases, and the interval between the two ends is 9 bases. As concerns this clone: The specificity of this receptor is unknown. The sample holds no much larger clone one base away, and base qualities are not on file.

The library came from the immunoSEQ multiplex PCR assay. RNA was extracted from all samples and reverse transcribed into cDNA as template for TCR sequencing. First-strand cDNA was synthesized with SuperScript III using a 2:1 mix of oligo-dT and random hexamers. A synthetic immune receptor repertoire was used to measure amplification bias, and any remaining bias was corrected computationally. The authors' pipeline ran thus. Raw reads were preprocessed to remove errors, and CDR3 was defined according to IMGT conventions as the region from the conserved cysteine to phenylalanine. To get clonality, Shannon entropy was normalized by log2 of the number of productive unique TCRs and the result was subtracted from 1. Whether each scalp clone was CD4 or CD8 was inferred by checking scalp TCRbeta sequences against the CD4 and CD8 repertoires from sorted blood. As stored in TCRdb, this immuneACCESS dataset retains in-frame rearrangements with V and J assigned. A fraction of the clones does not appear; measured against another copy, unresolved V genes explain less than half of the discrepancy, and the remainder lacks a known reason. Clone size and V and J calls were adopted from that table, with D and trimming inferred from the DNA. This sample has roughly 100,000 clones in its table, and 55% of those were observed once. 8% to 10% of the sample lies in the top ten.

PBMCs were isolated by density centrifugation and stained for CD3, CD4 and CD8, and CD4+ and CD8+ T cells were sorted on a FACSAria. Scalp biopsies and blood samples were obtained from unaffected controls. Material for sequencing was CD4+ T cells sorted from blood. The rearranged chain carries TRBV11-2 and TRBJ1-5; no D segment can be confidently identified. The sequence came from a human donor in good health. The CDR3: CASSSQPDQPQHF. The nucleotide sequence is TGTGCCAGCAGCTCACAGCCTGATCAGCCCCAGCATTTT.